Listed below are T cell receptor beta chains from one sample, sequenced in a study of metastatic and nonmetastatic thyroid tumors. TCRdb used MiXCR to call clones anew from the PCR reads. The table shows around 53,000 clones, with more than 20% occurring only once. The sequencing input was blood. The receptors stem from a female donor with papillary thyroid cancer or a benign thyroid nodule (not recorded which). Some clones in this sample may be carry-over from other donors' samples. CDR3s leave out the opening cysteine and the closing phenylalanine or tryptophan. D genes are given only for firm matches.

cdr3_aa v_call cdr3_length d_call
ASSPGLTLAKNIQY TRBV5-1 14 -
ATSTSGDYNEQF TRBV24-1 12 TRBD2
ASSPKRGFYERY TRBV2 12 TRBD2
ASKLLRQEETQY TRBV19 12 -
SARLGQLNTEAF TRBV20-1 12 TRBD1
ASSERERDTQY TRBV10-1 11 -
ASSWGAGGMNTEAF TRBV5-6 14 -
ASSQMGGAGNTIY TRBV14 13 -
SARESGIGTGELF TRBV20-1 13 TRBD2
ASSEALAGGTDTQY TRBV2 14 TRBD2
SARVGGISDIQY TRBV20-1 12 -
ASRQGLNTEAF TRBV10-1 11 -
ASSLQGLANNEQF TRBV7-3 13 TRBD2
AWSAKTGRNEKLF TRBV30 13 TRBD1
ASSLGTAGGLSYEQY TRBV7-6 15 -
ASSQDLAGGGNTGELF TRBV4-2 16 TRBD2
SATDRTGGNTGELF TRBV20-1 14 TRBD1
AWDRRWTGSNVLT TRBV30 13 -
ASSIAYRNYGYT TRBV19 12 -
ASSSGLAGYTDTQY TRBV28 14 TRBD2
ASSKLGGMNTEAF TRBV7-3 13 -
ASSLGPKSTDTQY TRBV5-1 13 -
ASSLGGRVTGELF TRBV28 13 TRBD2
ASSFTSGWGGNEQF TRBV7-2 14 TRBD2
ATSREITGTYEQY TRBV15 13 -
AWTPGQGLNEKLF TRBV30 13 TRBD1
ASSSDPSVDTLYNEQF TRBV5-1 16 -
SSRGSGGAYEQY TRBV20-1 12 TRBD2